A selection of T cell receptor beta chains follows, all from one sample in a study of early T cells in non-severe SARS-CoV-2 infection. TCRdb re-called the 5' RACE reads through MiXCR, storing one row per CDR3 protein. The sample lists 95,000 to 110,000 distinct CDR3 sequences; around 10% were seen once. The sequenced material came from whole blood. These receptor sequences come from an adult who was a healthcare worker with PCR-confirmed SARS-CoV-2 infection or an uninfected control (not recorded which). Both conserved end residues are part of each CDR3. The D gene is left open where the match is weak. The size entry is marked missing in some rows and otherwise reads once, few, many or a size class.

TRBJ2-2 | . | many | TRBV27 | TGTGCCAGCAGACGTAACAGAAACACCGGGGAGCTGTTTTTT | CASRRNRNTGELFF
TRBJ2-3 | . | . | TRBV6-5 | TGTGCCAGCAATGTAGAGAGAGGCGATACGCAGTATTTT | CASNVERGDTQYF
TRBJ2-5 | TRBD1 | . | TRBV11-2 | TGTGCCAGCAGCTTCACACCGACAGGGCAAGAGACCCAGTACTTC | CASSFTPTGQETQYF
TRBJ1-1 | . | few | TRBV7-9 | TGTGCCAGCAGCCCAGCTCGTCCCCTCTCGGATGAAGCTTTCTTT | CASSPARPLSDEAFF
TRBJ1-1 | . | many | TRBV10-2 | TGCGCCAGCGCACGACAGTTGAACACTGAAGCTTTCTTT | CASARQLNTEAFF
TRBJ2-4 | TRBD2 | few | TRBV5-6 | TGTGCCAGCAGCCACGGACTAGCGGGAGTTGTGGCCAAAAACATTCAGTACTTC | CASSHGLAGVVAKNIQYF
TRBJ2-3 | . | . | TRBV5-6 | TGTGCCAGCAGCCTGCTCCACAGCTTCACAGATACGCAGTATTTT | CASSLLHSFTDTQYF
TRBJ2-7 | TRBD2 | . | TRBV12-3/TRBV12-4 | TGTGCCAGCAGTTTAGGGGGAGGGACCTACGAGCAGTACTTC | CASSLGGGTYEQYF
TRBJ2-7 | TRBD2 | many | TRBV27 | TGTGCCAGCAGTTTATCTGCGGGAGACCCCTACGAGCAGTACTTC | CASSLSAGDPYEQYF
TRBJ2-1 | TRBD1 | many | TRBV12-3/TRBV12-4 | TGTGCCAGCAGTCGAACAGGGGCTGAGCAGTTCTTC | CASSRTGAEQFF
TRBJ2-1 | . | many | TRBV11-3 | TGTGCCAGCAGCTTAAGCGATGAGCAGTTCTTC | CASSLSDEQFF
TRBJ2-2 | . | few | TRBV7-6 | TGTGCCAGCAGGTTACAACAGGGTATTGGCACCGGGGAGCTGTTTTTT | CASRLQQGIGTGELFF
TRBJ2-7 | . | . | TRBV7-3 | TGTGCCAGCAGCTTACATAGGGAACAAGAGCAGTACTTC | CASSLHREQEQYF
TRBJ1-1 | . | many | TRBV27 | TGTGCCAGCAGTTTTCAGGGGCTGAAGAACACTGAAGCTTTCTTT | CASSFQGLKNTEAFF
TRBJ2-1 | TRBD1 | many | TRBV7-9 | TGTGCCAGCAGCCCATGGGACAGCTCCTACAATGAGCAGTTCTTC | CASSPWDSSYNEQFF
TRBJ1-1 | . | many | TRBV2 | TGTGCCAGCAGTGAAGGGGGAGCTCGAGGCACTGAAGCTTTCTTT | CASSEGGARGTEAFF
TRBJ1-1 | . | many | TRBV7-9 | TGTGCCAGCAGCTCGGCAGGGGCTGAAGCTTTCTTT | CASSSAGAEAFF
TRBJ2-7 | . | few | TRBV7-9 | TGTGCCAGCAGCTTAGACGGCGACCGCTACGAGCAGTACTTC | CASSLDGDRYEQYF
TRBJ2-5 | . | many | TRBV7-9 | TGTGCCAGCAGTTTCGGGGGATACTATCAAGAGACCCAGTACTTC | CASSFGGYYQETQYF
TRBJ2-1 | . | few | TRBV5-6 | TGTGCCAGCAGCTGGGGGCCATCGGGCAGTGATGAGCAGTTCTTC | CASSWGPSGSDEQFF
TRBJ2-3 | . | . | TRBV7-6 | TGTGCCAGCGGGTCAGGGGGACTCACAGATACGCAGTATTTT | CASGSGGLTDTQYF
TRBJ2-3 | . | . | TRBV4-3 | TGCGCCAGCAGCCAAGATCCCGCCCACACAGATACGCAGTATTTT | CASSQDPAHTDTQYF
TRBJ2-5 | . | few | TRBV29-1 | TGCAGCGTTGAGGTCGGGTGGATCGGCCAAGAGACCCAGTACTTC | CSVEVGWIGQETQYF
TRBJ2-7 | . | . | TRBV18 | TGTGCCAGCTCACCAGGGGGCGCCGAGCAGTACTTC | CASSPGGAEQYF
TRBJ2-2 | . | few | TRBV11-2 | TGTGCCAGCAGACACACAGGGCCCGGGGAGCTGTTTTTT | CASRHTGPGELFF
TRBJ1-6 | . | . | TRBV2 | TGTGCCAGCAATTCGGGGGTTTCACCCCTCCACTTT | CASNSGVSPLHF
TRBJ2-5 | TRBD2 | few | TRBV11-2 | TGTGCCAGCAGCCGACTAGCGGGAGTAGAGACCCAGTACTTC | CASSRLAGVETQYF
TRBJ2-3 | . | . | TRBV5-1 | TGCGCCAGCAGCTTGGGGCAGTTCACAGATACGCAGTATTTT | CASSLGQFTDTQYF